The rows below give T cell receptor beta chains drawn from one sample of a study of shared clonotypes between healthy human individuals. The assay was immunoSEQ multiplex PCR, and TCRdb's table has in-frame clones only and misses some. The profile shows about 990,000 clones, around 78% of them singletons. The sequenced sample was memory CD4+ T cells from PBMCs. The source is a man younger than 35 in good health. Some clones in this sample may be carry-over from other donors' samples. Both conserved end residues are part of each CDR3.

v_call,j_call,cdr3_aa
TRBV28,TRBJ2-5,CASRERVGSAQYF
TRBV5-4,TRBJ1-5,CASSLGGRGSNQPQHF
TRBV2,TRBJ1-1,CASSVREGRAFF
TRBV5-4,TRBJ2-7,CASSLVGTGFYEQYF
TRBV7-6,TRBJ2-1,CASSQETGPYNEQFF
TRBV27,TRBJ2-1,CASSRRYGTGGRNEQFF
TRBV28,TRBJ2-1,CASIVAGGNNEQFF
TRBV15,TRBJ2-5,CATRDRGRVQETQYF
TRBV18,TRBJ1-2,CASSPEQGSGYTF
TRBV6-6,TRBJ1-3,CASSYGSGNTIYF
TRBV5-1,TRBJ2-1,CASSPTDSSYNEQFF
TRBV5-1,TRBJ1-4,CASSFGTVNEKLFF
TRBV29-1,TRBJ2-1,CSVGTVGGEQFF
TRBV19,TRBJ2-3,CASSRRIGTDTQYF
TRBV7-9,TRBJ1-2,CASSLETGGTIGYTF
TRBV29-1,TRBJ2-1,CSVERYEETEQFF
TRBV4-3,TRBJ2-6,CASSSGNSGANVLTF
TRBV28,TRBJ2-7,CASSPRGPYEQYF
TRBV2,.,CASTGDSYEQYF
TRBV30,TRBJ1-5,CAWSEGSAQPQHF
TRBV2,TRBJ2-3,CASTMAGDTQYF
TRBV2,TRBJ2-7,CAPLGGSYEQYF
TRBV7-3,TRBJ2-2,CASSSRGWELFF
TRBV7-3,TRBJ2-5,CASSLRQEETQYF
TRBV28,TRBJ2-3,CASSLGQTTDTQYF
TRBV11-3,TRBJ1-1,CASSNKRNTEAFF
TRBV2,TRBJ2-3,CASQKAGGPADTQYF
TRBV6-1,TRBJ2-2,CASSGTSGGTGELFF
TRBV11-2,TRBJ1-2,CASSDLVDRVRGYTF
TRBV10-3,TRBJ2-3,CAISEGRVVDTQYF
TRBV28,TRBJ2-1,CASSDSGGYNEQFF
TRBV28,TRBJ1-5,CASMEGGNQPQHF
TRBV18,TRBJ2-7,CASNGEAREQYF
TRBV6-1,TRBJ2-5,CASSARQGIWGGIETQYF
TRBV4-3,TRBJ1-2,CASSQDDARAGYTF
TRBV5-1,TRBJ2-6,CASTGFGRPSGANVLTF
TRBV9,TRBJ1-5,CASSPGSGAQSNQPQHF
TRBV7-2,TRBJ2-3,CASRPEQTSPATQYF
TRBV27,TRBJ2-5,CASSFASGRQETQYF
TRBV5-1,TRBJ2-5,CASSLLPQETQYF
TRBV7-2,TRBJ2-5,CASSLARGSGVQETQYF
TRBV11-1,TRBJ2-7,CASSPRPEGEQYF
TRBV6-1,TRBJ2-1,CASGREQFF
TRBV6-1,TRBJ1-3,CASSEALQGGGRNTIYF
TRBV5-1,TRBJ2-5,CASSFMLAGAQETQYF
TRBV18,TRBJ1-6,CASSPRQDDSPLHF
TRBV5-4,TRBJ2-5,CASSFLSGEETQYF
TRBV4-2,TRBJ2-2,CASSQLRAGYTGELFF
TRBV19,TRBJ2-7,CASTRDVWAPYEQYF
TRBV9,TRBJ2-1,CASSVDQPTGNNEQFF
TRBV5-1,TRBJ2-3,CASSLLTSGNRDTQYF
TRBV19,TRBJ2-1,CAVRIAGDFYNEQFF
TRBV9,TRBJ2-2,CASSVDLAPGELFF
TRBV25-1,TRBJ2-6,CASSEWAVGANVLTF
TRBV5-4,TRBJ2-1,CASSSGDSKRYNEQFF
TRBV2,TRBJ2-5,CASSEEAGVGETQYF
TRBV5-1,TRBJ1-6,CASSLVGGSAYNSPLHF